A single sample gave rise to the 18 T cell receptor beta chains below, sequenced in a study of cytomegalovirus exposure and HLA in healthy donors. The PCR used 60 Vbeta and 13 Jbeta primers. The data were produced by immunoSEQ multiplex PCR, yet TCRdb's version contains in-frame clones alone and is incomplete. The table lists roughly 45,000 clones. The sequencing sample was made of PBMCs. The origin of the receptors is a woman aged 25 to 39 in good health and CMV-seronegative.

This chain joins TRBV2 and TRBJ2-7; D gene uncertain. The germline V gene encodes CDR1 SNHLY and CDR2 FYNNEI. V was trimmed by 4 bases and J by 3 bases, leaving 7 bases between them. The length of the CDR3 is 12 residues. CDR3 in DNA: TGTGCCAGCAGTGGTCCCGGCTACGAGCAGTACTTC. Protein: CASSGPGYEQYF.

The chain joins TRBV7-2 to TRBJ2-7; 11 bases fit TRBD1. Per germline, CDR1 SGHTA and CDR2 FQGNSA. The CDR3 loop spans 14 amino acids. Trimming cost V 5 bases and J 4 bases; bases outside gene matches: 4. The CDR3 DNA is TGTGCCAGCAGCCTGGACAGGGGGCGTTACGAGCAGTACTTC. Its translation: CASSLDRGRYEQYF. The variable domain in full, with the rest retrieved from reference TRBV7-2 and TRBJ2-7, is GAGVSQSPSNKVTEKGKDVELRCDPISGHTALYWYRQSLGQGLEFLIYFQGNSAPDKSGLPSDRFSAERTGGSVSTLTIQRTQQEDSAVYLCASSLDRGRYEQYFGPGTRLTVT.

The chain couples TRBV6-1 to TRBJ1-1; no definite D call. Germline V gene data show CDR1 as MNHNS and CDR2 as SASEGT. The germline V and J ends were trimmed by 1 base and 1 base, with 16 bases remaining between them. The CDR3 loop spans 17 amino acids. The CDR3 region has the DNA TGTGCCAGCAGTGAAGGACCGACGCCTAGCAGGAACACTGAAGCTTTCTTT. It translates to CASSEGPTPSRNTEAFF.

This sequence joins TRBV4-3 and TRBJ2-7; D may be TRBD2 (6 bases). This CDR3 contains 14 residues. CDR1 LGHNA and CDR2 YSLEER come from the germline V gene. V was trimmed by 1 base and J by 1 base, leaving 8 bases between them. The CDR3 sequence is CASSQVGSSYEQYF. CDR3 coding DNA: TGCGCCAGCAGCCAAGTCGGGAGTTCCTACGAGCAGTACTTC.

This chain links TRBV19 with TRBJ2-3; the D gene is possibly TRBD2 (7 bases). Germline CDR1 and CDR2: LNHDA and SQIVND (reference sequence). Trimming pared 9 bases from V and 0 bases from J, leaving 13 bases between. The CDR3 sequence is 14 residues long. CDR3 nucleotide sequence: TGTGCCAGCACGAGGGGGGGGAGCACAGATACGCAGTATTTT. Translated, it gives CASTRGGSTDTQYF.

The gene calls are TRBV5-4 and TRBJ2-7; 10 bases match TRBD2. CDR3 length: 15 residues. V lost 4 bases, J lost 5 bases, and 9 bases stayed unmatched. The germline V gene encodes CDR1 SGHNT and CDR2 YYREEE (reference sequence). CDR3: CASSRSLAGAHEQYF. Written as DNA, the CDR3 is TGTGCCAGCAGCCGATCTCTAGCGGGAGCCCACGAGCAGTACTTC. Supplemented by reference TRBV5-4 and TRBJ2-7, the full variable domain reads ETGVTQSPTHLIKTRGQQVTLRCSSQSGHNTVSWYQQALGQGPQFIFQYYREEENGRGNFPPRFSGLQFPNYSSELNVNALELDDSALYLCASSRSLAGAHEQYFGPGTRLTVT.

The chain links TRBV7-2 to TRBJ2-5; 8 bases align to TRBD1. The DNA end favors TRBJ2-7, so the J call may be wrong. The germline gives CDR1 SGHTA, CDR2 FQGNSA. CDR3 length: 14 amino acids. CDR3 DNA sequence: TGTGCCAGCAGCGGATACGGGACAGGCTACGAGCAGTACTTC. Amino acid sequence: CASSGYGTGYEQYF.

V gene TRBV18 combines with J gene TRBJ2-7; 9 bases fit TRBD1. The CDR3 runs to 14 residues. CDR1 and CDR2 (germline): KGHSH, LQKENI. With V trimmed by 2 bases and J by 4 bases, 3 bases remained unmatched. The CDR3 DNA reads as TGTGCCAGCTCACCAGGGACAGGGAGTTACGAGCAGTACTTC. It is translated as CASSPGTGSYEQYF.

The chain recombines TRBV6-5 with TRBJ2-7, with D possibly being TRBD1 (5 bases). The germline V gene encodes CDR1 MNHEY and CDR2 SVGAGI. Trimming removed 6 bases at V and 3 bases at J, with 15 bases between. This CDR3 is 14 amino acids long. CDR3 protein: CASRGDRTSYEQYF. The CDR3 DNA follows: TGTGCCAGCAGAGGAGACAGAACAAGCTACGAGCAGTACTTC.

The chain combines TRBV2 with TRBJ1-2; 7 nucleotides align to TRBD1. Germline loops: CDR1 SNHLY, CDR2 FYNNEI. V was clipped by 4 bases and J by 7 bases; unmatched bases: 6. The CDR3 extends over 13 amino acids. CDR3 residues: CASSGGRGLGYTF. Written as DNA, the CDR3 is TGTGCCAGCAGTGGGGGAAGGGGGCTTGGCTACACCTTC. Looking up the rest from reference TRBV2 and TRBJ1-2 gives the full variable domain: EPEVTQTPSHQVTQMGQEVILRCVPISNHLYFYWYRQILGQKVEFLVSFYNNEISEKSEIFDDQFSVERPDGSNFTLKIRSTKLEDSAMYFCASSGGRGLGYTFGSGTRLTVV.

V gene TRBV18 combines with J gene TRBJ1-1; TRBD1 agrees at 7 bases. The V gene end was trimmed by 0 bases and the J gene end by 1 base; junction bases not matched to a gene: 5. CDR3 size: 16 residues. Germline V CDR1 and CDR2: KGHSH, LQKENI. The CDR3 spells CASSPPGTARNTEAFF. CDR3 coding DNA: TGTGCCAGCTCACCACCAGGGACAGCGAGGAACACTGAAGCTTTCTTT.

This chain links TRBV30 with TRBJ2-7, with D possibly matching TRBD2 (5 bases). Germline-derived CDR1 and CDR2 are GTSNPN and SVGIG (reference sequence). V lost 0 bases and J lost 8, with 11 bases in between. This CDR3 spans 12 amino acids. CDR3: CAWSVQRVKQYF. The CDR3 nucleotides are TGTGCCTGGAGTGTACAGAGGGTGAAGCAGTACTTC. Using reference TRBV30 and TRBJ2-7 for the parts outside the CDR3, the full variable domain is SQTIHQWPATLVQPVGSPLSLECTVEGTSNPNLYWYRQAAGRGLQLLFYSVGIGQISSEVPQNLSASRPQDRQFILSSKKLLLSDSGFYLCAWSVQRVKQYFGPGTRLTVT.

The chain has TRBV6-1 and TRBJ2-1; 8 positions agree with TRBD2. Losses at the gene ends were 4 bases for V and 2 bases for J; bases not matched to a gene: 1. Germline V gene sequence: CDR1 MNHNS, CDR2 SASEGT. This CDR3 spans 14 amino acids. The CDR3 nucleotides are TGTGCCAGCAGTGTCGGGGGGGCCTACAATGAGCAGTTCTTC. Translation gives CASSVGGAYNEQFF.

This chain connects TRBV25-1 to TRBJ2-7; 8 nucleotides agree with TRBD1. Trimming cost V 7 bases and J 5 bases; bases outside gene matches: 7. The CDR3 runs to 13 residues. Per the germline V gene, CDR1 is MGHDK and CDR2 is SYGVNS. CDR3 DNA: TGTGCCAGCATCCGACAGGGGTCCCACGAGCAGTACTTC. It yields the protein CASIRQGSHEQYF.

CDR3 coding DNA: TGTGCCTGGAGTCGACAGGGCGGGACTGAAGCTTTCTTT. Its protein is CAWSRQGGTEAFF. The chain carries TRBV30 and TRBJ1-1; TRBD1 matches at 7 bases. The CDR3 covers 13 residues. V shed 2 bases, J shed 5 bases, and the junction held 5 bases outside the gene matches. CDR1 GTSNPN and CDR2 SVGIG come from the germline V gene (reference sequence). The full variable domain, its missing parts supplied by reference TRBV30 and TRBJ1-1, is SQTIHQWPATLVQPVGSPLSLECTVEGTSNPNLYWYRQAAGRGLQLLFYSVGIGQISSEVPQNLSASRPQDRQFILSSKKLLLSDSGFYLCAWSRQGGTEAFFGQGTRLTVV.

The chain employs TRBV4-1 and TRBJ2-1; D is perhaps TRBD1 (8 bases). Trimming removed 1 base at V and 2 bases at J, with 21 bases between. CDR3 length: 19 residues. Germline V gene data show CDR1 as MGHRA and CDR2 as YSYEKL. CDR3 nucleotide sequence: TGCGCCAGCAGCCAAGGGACAGGGTTCAGCGGGGTTCCCTACAATGAGCAGTTCTTC. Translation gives CASSQGTGFSGVPYNEQFF.

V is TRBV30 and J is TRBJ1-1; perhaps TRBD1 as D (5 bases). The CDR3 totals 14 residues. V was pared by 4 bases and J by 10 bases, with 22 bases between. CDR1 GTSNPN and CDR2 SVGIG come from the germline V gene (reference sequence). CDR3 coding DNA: TGTGCCTGGATTCCAGGGAGGGTTAAAGGAGGAGCTTTCTTT. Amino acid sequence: CAWIPGRVKGGAFF.

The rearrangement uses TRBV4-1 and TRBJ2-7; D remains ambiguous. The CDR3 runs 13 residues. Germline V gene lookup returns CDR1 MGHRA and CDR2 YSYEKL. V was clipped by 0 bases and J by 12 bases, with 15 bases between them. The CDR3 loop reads CASSQERLAERYF. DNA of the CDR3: TGCGCCAGCAGCCAAGAGAGGCTCGCGGAGAGGTACTTC.